This T cell receptor beta chain was retrieved from a study of identical twins. This clonotype was seen more than once but under ten times. Template switching added a universal primer binding site, and final cDNA carried unique molecular identifiers. MiXCR, applied by TCRdb to the 5' RACE reads, yields one record per CDR3 protein. The data contain 350,000 or so distinct CDR3 sequences, about 12% of them seen just once; the ten biggest clones take up 6% to 9%. V lost 1 base to trimming and J lost 3 bases, with 11 bases between them. CDR1 is SGHRS and CDR2 is YFSETQ in the germline V gene. This CDR3 is built from 14 residues. This same sample was also taken into another study, of yellow fever vaccine responses in identical twins. Per that paper: Twins' vaccine T cell responses reportedly seemed partly convergent and partly personalized.

This clonotype was sampled from a woman younger than 35 in good health. Sequencing used CD8+ T cells sorted from blood. This chain connects TRBV5-1 to TRBJ2-7; either TRBD1 or TRBD2 may fit D (5 bases each). The CDR3 here is CASSLRETDYEQYF. DNA of the CDR3: TGCGCCAGCAGCTTGAGGGAGACAGACTACGAGCAGTACTTC.